This T cell receptor beta chain was recovered during a study of blood T cell repertoires in COVID-19. Study overall: T cells, B-cell-depleted T cells, or PBMCs provided the cDNA or gDNA that served as material.

This clone occurred once. V was trimmed by 3 bases and J by 6 bases, leaving 15 bases between them. The germline gives CDR1 LNHDA, CDR2 SQIVND (reference sequence). The CDR3 is made up of 14 amino acids. The table came from immunoSEQ multiplex PCR; TCRdb's copy has only in-frame clones and leaves some out. The top ten clones hold 3.8% of a sample with about 110,000 clones, 76% of them seen once. Sequencing input: peripheral blood. This clonotype was sampled from a woman aged 80 or over with acute or convalescent COVID-19. The chain recombines TRBV19 with TRBJ2-7, with D maybe TRBD1 (5 bases). As DNA, the CDR3 is TGTGCCAGTAGTATTGGGCAGGGAATAATCGAGCAGTACTTC. As protein: CASSIGQGIIEQYF.